Here is one T cell receptor (beta chain) with its context. Germline V gene sequence: CDR1 LGHNA, CDR2 YSLEER. V was cut by 3 bases and J by 8 bases, with 8 bases left in between. The CDR3 runs to 12 residues. TCRdb re-called the 5' RACE reads with MiXCR, one entry per CDR3 protein. The table shows about 160,000 distinct CDR3 sequences, with 9.8% occurring only once. The data are from a study of CD8 T cells in ankylosing spondylitis. The chain has TRBV4-3 and TRBJ2-1, with D unclear. The receptor's source is a female donor with ankylosing spondylitis or in good health (not recorded which). Sequenced sample: blood, either unsorted or a sorted T cell fraction (not recorded which). CDR3 sequence reads: CASSQPGHEQFF. CDR3 sequence (DNA): TGCGCCAGCAGCCAGCCCGGTCATGAGCAGTTCTTC.